The rows below give T cell receptor beta chains drawn from one sample of a study of blood T cell repertoires in COVID-19. The table came from immunoSEQ multiplex PCR; TCRdb's copy has only in-frame clones and leaves some out. The table has approximately 72,000 clones, roughly 85% seen once. Material: peripheral blood. The receptors were sampled from a man aged 45-65 years with acute or convalescent COVID-19. CDR3s include the opening cysteine and the closing phenylalanine or tryptophan. Fields, in order: CDR3 protein, V gene, CDR3 length.

CDR3 protein: CASRDLQGTGELFF
V gene: TRBV6-5
CDR3 length: 14

CDR3 protein: CASSTDRNNSPLHF
V gene: TRBV5-5
CDR3 length: 14

CDR3 protein: CASILSGSANEKLFF
V gene: TRBV19
CDR3 length: 15

CDR3 protein: CASSLDGTDTQYF
V gene: TRBV5-1
CDR3 length: 13

CDR3 protein: CASSLRSRTGELFF
V gene: TRBV11-2
CDR3 length: 14

CDR3 protein: CASSYGSGGPLHF
V gene: TRBV5-4
CDR3 length: 13

CDR3 protein: CASSSVDTQYF
V gene: TRBV10-1
CDR3 length: 11

CDR3 protein: CASRDRTSGVGDTQYF
V gene: TRBV2
CDR3 length: 16

CDR3 protein: CASSAGVSNQPQHF
V gene: TRBV9
CDR3 length: 14

CDR3 protein: CASSESRRGGYTF
V gene: TRBV2
CDR3 length: 13

CDR3 protein: CATSNGLETQYF
V gene: TRBV15
CDR3 length: 12

CDR3 protein: CTSSQGTGCDQPQHF
V gene: TRBV1
CDR3 length: 15

CDR3 protein: CASSLRQSPGNTIYF
V gene: TRBV6-5
CDR3 length: 15

CDR3 protein: CASRDSYEQYF
V gene: TRBV12-3/TRBV12-4
CDR3 length: 11

CDR3 protein: CASSPFQDRRTVTGELFF
V gene: TRBV18
CDR3 length: 18

CDR3 protein: CASSLYYEQYF
V gene: TRBV28
CDR3 length: 11

CDR3 protein: CASSPNQNSLNTEAFF
V gene: TRBV7-9
CDR3 length: 16

CDR3 protein: CASSQQAGGSGNTIYF
V gene: TRBV23-1
CDR3 length: 16

CDR3 protein: CASSAGPWTSVDGYTF
V gene: TRBV14
CDR3 length: 16

CDR3 protein: CASGTALAKNIQYF
V gene: TRBV6-5
CDR3 length: 14

CDR3 protein: CAWTAGGNEQFF
V gene: TRBV30
CDR3 length: 12

CDR3 protein: CASSATSGAGDTQYF
V gene: TRBV9
CDR3 length: 15

CDR3 protein: CASSRRLPGGVGELFF
V gene: TRBV6-7
CDR3 length: 16

CDR3 protein: CASSRNSGGVETQYF
V gene: TRBV3-1/TRBV3-2
CDR3 length: 15

CDR3 protein: CASSLSRETQYF
V gene: TRBV12-3/TRBV12-4
CDR3 length: 12

CDR3 protein: CASSLPGGQKTQYF
V gene: TRBV6-5
CDR3 length: 14

CDR3 protein: CASSVGRVAGGWSTDTQYF
V gene: TRBV19
CDR3 length: 19

CDR3 protein: CAWSVAGVTDTQYF
V gene: TRBV30
CDR3 length: 14

CDR3 protein: CASSLTGTVLAKNIQYF
V gene: TRBV5-1
CDR3 length: 17

CDR3 protein: CASRRYTSYEQYF
V gene: TRBV5-6
CDR3 length: 13

CDR3 protein: CASSTGQGSIDGYTF
V gene: TRBV5-1
CDR3 length: 15

CDR3 protein: CASSEALFQGPTDTQYF
V gene: TRBV2
CDR3 length: 17

CDR3 protein: CASSPAADTQYF
V gene: TRBV5-1
CDR3 length: 12

CDR3 protein: CASSEFQGVGSYEQYF
V gene: TRBV6-1
CDR3 length: 16

CDR3 protein: CASSQDPGAGTEAFF
V gene: TRBV3-1/TRBV3-2
CDR3 length: 15

CDR3 protein: CASSEAGAPETQYF
V gene: TRBV25-1
CDR3 length: 14

CDR3 protein: CASSRGGGGGTGELFF
V gene: TRBV19
CDR3 length: 16

CDR3 protein: CASSSFVRGSPLHF
V gene: TRBV5-8
CDR3 length: 14

CDR3 protein: CASSLTPGQSLGEQYF
V gene: TRBV5-1
CDR3 length: 16

CDR3 protein: CATSSLRDRSYNEQFF
V gene: TRBV15
CDR3 length: 16

CDR3 protein: CARRPRTGGNTIYF
V gene: TRBV5-3
CDR3 length: 14

CDR3 protein: CASSQGLDQPQHF
V gene: TRBV4-1
CDR3 length: 13